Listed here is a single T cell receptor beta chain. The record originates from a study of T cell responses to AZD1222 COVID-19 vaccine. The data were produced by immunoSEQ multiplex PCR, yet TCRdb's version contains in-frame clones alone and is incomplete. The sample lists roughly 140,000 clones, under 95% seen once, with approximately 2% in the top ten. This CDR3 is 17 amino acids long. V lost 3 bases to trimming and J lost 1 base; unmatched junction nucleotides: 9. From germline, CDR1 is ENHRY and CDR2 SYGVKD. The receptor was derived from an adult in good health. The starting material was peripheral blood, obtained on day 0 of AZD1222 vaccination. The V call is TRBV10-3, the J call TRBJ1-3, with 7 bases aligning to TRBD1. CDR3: CAISERSLQGSGNTIYF. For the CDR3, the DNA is TGTGCCATCAGTGAACGCAGCTTACAGGGGTCTGGAAACACCATATATTTT.